The present entry profiles one TCR beta chain with its context. This CDR3 is built from 16 residues. Germline values: CDR1 DFQATT, CDR2 SNEGSKA (reference sequence). J was trimmed by 0 bases and V by 5 bases; bases with no gene match: 10. This record belongs to a study of blood T cells in healthy people across ages. A sample-barcoded 5' primer and a J-beta primer mix were used in a second PCR of roughly 7 to 11 cycles. TCRdb reprocessed the 5' RACE reads with MiXCR, giving one entry per CDR3 protein. Here the sample spans roughly 410,000 distinct CDR3 sequences, about half being singletons. Specimen: blood. This clonotype originated in a man between 60 and 75 years old in good health. This rearrangement joins TRBV20-1 to TRBJ2-7; 10 nucleotides agree with TRBD2. CDR3 region: CSAPSPSGGTSYEQYF. Written as DNA, the CDR3 is TGCAGTGCTCCCAGTCCTAGCGGGGGAACCTCCTACGAGCAGTACTTC.